The rows below give T cell receptor beta chains drawn from one sample of a study of blood T cell repertoires in COVID-19. TCRdb's copy holds only in-frame clones and misses some; the assay was immunoSEQ multiplex PCR. The data show under 30,000 clones, roughly 84% seen once. Sequencing was done on a sample of peripheral blood. Receptors were obtained from a human donor in a cohort sampled during active COVID-19. Each CDR3 is given with its conserved first and last residue. D genes are given only for firm matches. Clone size, where shown, is once, few, many, or a class for clones that have expanded.

v_call	j_call	clone_size	d_call	cdr3_aa
TRBV18	TRBJ1-5	.	TRBD1	CASSPALKSGGEQPQHF
TRBV19	TRBJ2-6	.	.	CASTRRQASSGANVLTF
TRBV5-6	TRBJ1-2	.	.	CASSWGEEDYGYTF
TRBV6-2/TRBV6-3	TRBJ2-7	.	.	CASSYLPRPYYEQYF
TRBV7-9	TRBJ2-7	.	.	CASSPGRGEGSYEQYF
TRBV30	TRBJ1-4	medium-sized	.	CAWSDLRVNEKLFF
TRBV28	TRBJ1-4	.	.	CASLRGGLTNEKLFF
TRBV6-5	TRBJ1-2	.	TRBD1	CATTWGTGKGGYTF
TRBV2	TRBJ1-2	.	.	CASSESVNYGYTF
TRBV6-2/TRBV6-3	TRBJ1-5	.	TRBD1	CASSYRDRAGSNQPQHF
TRBV6-2/TRBV6-3	TRBJ1-1	.	.	CASSYYPGGDIAEAFF
TRBV9	TRBJ2-3	.	TRBD1	CASSLTRDRFF
TRBV11-3	TRBJ2-3	.	.	CASSSGVRDTQYF
TRBV11-2	TRBJ2-3	few	TRBD2	CASAGLAGGADTQYF
TRBV3-1/TRBV3-2	TRBJ1-5	.	TRBD1	CASSQDPGGASRVQPQHF
TRBV24-1	TRBJ2-1	.	TRBD2	CATSDFSSGRDNEQFF
TRBV30	TRBJ2-1	.	TRBD1	CAWSSTGGEQFF
TRBV7-3	TRBJ1-1	.	TRBD1	CASSETGLNTEAFF
TRBV5-6	TRBJ2-7	once	TRBD1	CASNLGQSSYEQYF
TRBV10-3	TRBJ1-2	.	TRBD1	CAISVTGGAPSNGYTF
TRBV6-4	TRBJ1-6	.	.	CASREQGSGSPLHF
TRBV28	TRBJ1-4	.	TRBD1	CASSLGDRGREKLFF
TRBV28	TRBJ1-1	.	TRBD1	CASSYHSGTGTNTEAFF
TRBV28	TRBJ1-2	.	.	CASSSLPGSTGNYGYTF
TRBV18	TRBJ2-7	.	.	CASSLTGSTYEQYF
TRBV9	TRBJ2-7	.	TRBD1	CASSVGGQGWEQYF
TRBV5-1	TRBJ1-1	.	.	CASSLTELNTEAFF
TRBV11-2	TRBJ1-1	.	.	CASSSGLPPNTEAFF
TRBV6-5	TRBJ2-1	.	.	CASSYQTRTRNEQFF
TRBV6-5	TRBJ2-7	.	.	CASSLVQGTHEQYF
TRBV4-1	TRBJ2-7	.	.	CASSQGLRRSGFF
TRBV2	TRBJ2-5	.	TRBD2	CASSEGRTSGDETQYF
TRBV5-1	TRBJ1-1	.	.	CASSLTGANTEAFF
TRBV2	TRBJ1-5	.	.	CASSGDISESNQPQHF
TRBV21-1	TRBJ1-5	.	.	CASPSSGVNQPQHF
TRBV7-9	TRBJ2-7	.	.	CASSLPGLHHEQYF
TRBV23-1	TRBJ1-6	.	TRBD1	CASSQCNEGGQLPNSPLHF
TRBV11-2	TRBJ2-5	.	.	CASSLDRFQETQYF
TRBV27	TRBJ2-3	.	.	CASSWASASTDTQYF
TRBV5-1	TRBJ2-2	.	.	CASSLTGTNTGELFF
TRBV30	TRBJ2-1	.	TRBD1	CAWTLIDRGLYNEQFF
TRBV27	TRBJ2-3	.	.	CASSFDGGRGDTQYF
TRBV6-5	TRBJ2-2	.	.	CASRGETGELFF
TRBV3-1/TRBV3-2	TRBJ2-2	once	TRBD2	CASSRSTSGEHTGELFF
TRBV19	TRBJ1-2	.	.	CASSIGYRNYGYTF
TRBV28	TRBJ2-3	.	TRBD2	CASSPQASGIIDTQYF
TRBV4-2	TRBJ2-2	.	TRBD1	CASSSPEGQGDAGELFF
TRBV13	TRBJ2-7	.	.	CASSLGEGPTEQYF
TRBV5-4	TRBJ1-5	.	TRBD1	CASSTRTGELSQPQHF
TRBV28	TRBJ2-7	.	TRBD2	CASSLGSRGGSYEQYF
TRBV19	TRBJ1-6	.	.	CASSTGYNSPLHF
TRBV3-1/TRBV3-2	TRBJ2-7	.	TRBD1	CASSQGQGVAGGEQYF